This T cell receptor beta chain came from a study of blood T cell repertoires in COVID-19 (dated by TCRdb to 2020 to 2022). Notes on the research overall: Samples from collaborators originated in the United States, Italy and Spain and spanned both the acute and convalescent phases of COVID-19. The material from the prospective study consisted of cDNA or gDNA derived from T cells, B-cell-depleted T cells, or PBMCs. The samples were drawn from two sources: the first 160 participants of the ongoing ImmuneRACE study, and 1,000 to 1,500 subjects contributed by 6 global collaborators. A de-identified subject ID, COVID-19 status, age in years and sex were almost always included in the sample metadata. A freely available public database, intended as a resource for researchers studying the immune response to SARS-CoV-2, is where the repertoires were released. The dataset comprised deeply sampled blood TCRbeta repertoires from subjects exposed to, actively infected with, or recovered from COVID-19. Where HLA class I and class II types were available, the types were taken from metadata supplied by the sample provider, not from assay-based typing. Overall study results and their limits: How much clinical and demographic metadata was included differed by source and by participant, and the metadata was provided uncurated.

TCRbeta CDR3 regions were amplified from genomic DNA using the immunoSEQ Assay, a bias-controlled multiplex PCR. As for the authors' bioinformatics: Nucleated cell counts per sample were estimated from amplification of reference gene primers within the assay. To quantify the absolute abundance of each unique TCRbeta CDR3 rearrangement, sequence reads were collapsed and filtered. For each sample, productive Simpson clonality was calculated as the square root of Simpson's diversity index across productive rearrangements. The immuneACCESS repertoire file appears here via TCRdb, limited to in-frame rearrangements. These files lack a portion of the clones; in checked studies, under half of the deficit traces to unresolved V genes, and the cause of the others is not known. V, J and clone size are those of that table, while D and trimming were read from the DNA. Here the sample has approximately 89,000 clones; around four fifths occur a single time. Roughly 12% of the sample is taken by the ten largest.

Each collaborating institution followed its own protocols to collect whole blood in K2EDTA tubes. For TCRbeta analysis, collaborators shipped samples as frozen whole blood, isolated PBMCs, or DNA extracted from either of those sample types. To note about this clone: Its antigen remains unidentified. An end of the junction differs from the germline gene, which may be a read error.

Reading from cysteine to phenylalanine, the CDR3 counts 14 amino acids. Only the CDR3 portion is preserved as DNA: 42 bases, with reading frame beginning at the first base. The germline V gene sets CDR1 to SGHRS and CDR2 to YFSETQ. This chain joins TRBV5-1 to TRBJ2-7, with the D gene possibly TRBD1 or TRBD2, each one fitting 6 bases. What was sequenced was peripheral blood. This TCR was recovered from a woman aged 65 to 85 with active or convalescent COVID-19. The CDR3 has the sequence CASRLGGSSYEQYF. The nucleotide sequence is given as TGCGCCAGCAGGTTGGGGGGCAGCTCCTACGAGCAGTACTTC.